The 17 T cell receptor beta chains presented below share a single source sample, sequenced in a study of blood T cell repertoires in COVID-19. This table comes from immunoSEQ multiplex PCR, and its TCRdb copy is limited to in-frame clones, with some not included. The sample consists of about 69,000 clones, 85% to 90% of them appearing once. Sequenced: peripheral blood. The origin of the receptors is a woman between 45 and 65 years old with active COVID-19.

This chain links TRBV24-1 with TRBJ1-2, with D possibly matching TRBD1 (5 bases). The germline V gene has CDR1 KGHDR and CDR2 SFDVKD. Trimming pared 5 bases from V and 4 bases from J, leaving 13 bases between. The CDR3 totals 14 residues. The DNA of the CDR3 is TGTGCCACCAGTGTGGGGGGAGGCCTCTATGGCTACACCTTC. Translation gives CATSVGGGLYGYTF.

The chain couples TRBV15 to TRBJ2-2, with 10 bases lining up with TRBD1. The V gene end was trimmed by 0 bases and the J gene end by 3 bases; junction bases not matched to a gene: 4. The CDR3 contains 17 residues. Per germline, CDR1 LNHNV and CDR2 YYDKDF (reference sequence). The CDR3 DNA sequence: TGTGCCACCAGCAGAGATAATGGACAGGGGGACACCGGGGAGCTGTTTTTT. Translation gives CATSRDNGQGDTGELFF.

CDR3 DNA sequence: TGCGCCAGCACCTCGTCCTCGACAGCCTACGAGCAGTACTTC. It yields the protein CASTSSSTAYEQYF. The genes are TRBV5-1 and TRBJ2-7; D might be TRBD1 (5 bases). The CDR3 contains 14 residues. In germline, CDR1 is SGHRS, CDR2 YFSETQ. Trimming removed 6 bases from V and 2 bases from J, with 15 bases in between. Full variable domain (outside the CDR3, taken from reference TRBV5-1 and TRBJ2-7): KAGVTQTPRYLIKTRGQQVTLSCSPISGHRSVSWYQQTPGQGLQFLFEYFSETQRNKGNFPGRFSGRQFSNSRSEMNVSTLELGDSALYLCASTSSSTAYEQYFGPGTRLTVT.

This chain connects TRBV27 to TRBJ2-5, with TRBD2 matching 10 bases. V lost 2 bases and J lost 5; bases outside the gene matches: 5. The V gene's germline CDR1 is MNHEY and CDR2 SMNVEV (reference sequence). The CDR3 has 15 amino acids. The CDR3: CASSLRAGGPETQYF. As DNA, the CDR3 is TGTGCCAGCAGTTTACGAGCGGGAGGGCCGGAGACCCAGTACTTC.

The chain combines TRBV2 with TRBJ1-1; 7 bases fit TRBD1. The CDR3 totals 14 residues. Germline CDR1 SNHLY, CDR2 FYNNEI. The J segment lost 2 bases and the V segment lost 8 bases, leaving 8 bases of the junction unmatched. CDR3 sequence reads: CASSPTGINTEAFF. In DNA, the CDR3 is TGTGCCAGCTCCCCGACAGGGATTAACACTGAAGCTTTCTTT.

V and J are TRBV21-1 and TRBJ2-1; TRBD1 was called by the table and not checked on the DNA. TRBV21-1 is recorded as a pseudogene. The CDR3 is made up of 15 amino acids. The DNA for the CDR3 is TGTGCCAGCAGCATATCAAGGAGGGGGCCCAATGAGCAGTTCTTC. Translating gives CASSISRRGPNEQFF.

The CDR3 DNA reads TGTGCCAGCAGCGCCGAGAGGGTCACTGAAGCTTTCTTT. This sequence encodes CASSAERVTEAFF. The V gene is TRBV11-3, the J gene TRBJ1-1; D uncertain. CDR1 SGHNT and CDR2 YENEEA come from the germline V gene. The CDR3 runs to 13 residues. Between the trimmed V and J ends, which lost 5 bases and 4 bases, there was a span of 11 bases.

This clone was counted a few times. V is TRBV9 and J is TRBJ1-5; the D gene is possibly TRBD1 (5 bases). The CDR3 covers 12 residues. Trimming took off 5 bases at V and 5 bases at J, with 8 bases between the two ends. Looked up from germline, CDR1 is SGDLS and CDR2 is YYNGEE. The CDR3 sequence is CASSAGDQPQHF. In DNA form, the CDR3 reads TGTGCCAGCAGTGCGGGGGATCAGCCCCAGCATTTT.

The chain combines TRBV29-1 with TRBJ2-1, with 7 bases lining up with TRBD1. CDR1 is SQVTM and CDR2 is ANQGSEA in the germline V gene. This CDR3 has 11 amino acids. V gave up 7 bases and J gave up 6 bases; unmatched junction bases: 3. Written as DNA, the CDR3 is TGCAGCGGATACAGGGGCAATGAGCAGTTCTTC. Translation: CSGYRGNEQFF.

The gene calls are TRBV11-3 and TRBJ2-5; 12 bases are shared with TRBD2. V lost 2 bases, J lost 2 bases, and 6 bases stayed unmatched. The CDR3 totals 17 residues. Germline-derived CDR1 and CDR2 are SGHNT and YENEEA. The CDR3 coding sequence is TGTGCCAGCAGCTTATCGCTAGCGGGAGGGGAGCAAGAGACCCAGTACTTC. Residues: CASSLSLAGGEQETQYF.

CDR3 nucleotide sequence: TGTGCCAGCAGCTTGGGATCACTAGGCGCAGATACGCAGTATTTT. It codes for CASSLGSLGADTQYF. This chain connects TRBV7-3 to TRBJ2-3; D is perhaps TRBD2 (5 bases). V was shortened by 3 bases and J by 4 bases, with 14 bases between the two germline ends. This CDR3 comprises 15 residues. The germline V gene has CDR1 SGHTA and CDR2 FQGTGA. The full variable domain, with the rest looked up from reference TRBV7-3 and TRBJ2-3, is GAGVSQTPSNKVTEKGKYVELRCDPISGHTALYWYRQSLGQGPEFLIYFQGTGAADDSGLPNDRFFAVRPEGSVSTLKIQRTERGDSAVYLCASSLGSLGADTQYFGPGTRLTVL.

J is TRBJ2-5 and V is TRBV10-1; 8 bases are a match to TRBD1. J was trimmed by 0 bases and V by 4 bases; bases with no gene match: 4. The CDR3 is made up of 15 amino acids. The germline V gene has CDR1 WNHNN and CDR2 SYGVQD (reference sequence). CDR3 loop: CASSVRTGHQETQYF. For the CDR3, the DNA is TGCGCCAGCAGTGTCCGGACAGGGCACCAAGAGACCCAGTACTTC.

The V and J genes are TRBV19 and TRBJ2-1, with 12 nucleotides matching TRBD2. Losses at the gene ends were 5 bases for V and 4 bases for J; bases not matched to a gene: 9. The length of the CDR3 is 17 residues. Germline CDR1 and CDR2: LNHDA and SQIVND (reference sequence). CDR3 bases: TGTGCCAGTAGTGTCAGACTAGCGGGAGTCTGGTACAATGAGCAGTTCTTC. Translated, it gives CASSVRLAGVWYNEQFF.

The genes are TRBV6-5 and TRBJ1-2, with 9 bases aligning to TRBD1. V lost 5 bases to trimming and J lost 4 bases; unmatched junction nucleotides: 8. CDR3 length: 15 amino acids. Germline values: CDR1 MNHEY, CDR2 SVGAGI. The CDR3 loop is CASSRKGQGAYGYTF. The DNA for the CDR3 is TGTGCCAGCAGTCGGAAGGGACAGGGAGCCTATGGCTACACCTTC.

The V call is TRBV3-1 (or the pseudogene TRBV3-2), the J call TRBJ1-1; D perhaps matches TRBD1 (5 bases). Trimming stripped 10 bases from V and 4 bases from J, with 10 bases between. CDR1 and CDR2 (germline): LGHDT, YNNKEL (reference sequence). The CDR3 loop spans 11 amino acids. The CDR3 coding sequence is TGTGCCACTCGGGGGGGCACTGAAGCTTTCTTT. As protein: CATRGGTEAFF.

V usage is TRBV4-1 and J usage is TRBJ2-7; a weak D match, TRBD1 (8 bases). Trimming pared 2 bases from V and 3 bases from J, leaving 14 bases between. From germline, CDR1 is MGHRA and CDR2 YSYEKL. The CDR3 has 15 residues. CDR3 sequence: CASSQNRGGGYEQYF. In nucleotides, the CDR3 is TGCGCCAGCAGCCAAAACAGGGGGGGTGGCTACGAGCAGTACTTC.

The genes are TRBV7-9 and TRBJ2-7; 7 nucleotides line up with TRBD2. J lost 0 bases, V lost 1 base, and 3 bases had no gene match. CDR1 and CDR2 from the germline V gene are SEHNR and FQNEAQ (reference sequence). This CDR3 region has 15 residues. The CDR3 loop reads CASSLVGRLSYEQYF. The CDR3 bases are TGTGCCAGCAGCTTAGTCGGGAGGCTCTCCTACGAGCAGTACTTC.